This T cell receptor beta chain was found in a study of identical twins. Study conclusions and caveats: Findings depended on cross-sectional statistics rather than tracking the same donors.

Between the trimmed V and J ends, which lost 5 bases and 0 bases, there was a span of 14 bases. Germline CDR1 and CDR2: SGHKS and YYEKEE (reference sequence). The CDR3 length is 15 residues. A universal primer site arose from template switching, and cDNA bore unique molecular identifiers. MiXCR, run by TCRdb on the 5' RACE reads, gives a single entry per CDR3 protein. The sample shows about 240,000 distinct CDR3 sequences, 7% to 8.5% of them seen only once. This clonotype was recorded at least ten times. The antigen is undetermined. The same specimen was also included in a second study, on yellow fever vaccine responses in identical twins.

Material: CD8+ T cells sorted from blood. This chain joins TRBV5-5 and TRBJ1-1; D may be TRBD1 (5 bases). The source is a woman under 30 in good health. DNA for the CDR3: TGTGCCAGCAGACACCCGGACAAATTGAACACTGAAGCTTTCTTT. Residues: CASRHPDKLNTEAFF.